This T cell receptor beta chain is from a study of T cells in Graves' hyperthyroidism and ophthalmopathy. Study results and caveats: In the analysis, a 13 V-J model separated ophthalmopathy from stable hyperthyroidism. Blood also held most thyroid clonotypes expanded beyond 0.001.

The V gene's germline CDR1 is MNHEY and CDR2 SMNVEV (reference sequence). Trimming pared 0 bases from V and 4 bases from J, leaving 4 bases between. CDR3 length equals 13 residues. The TCR beta CDR3 regions underwent amplification using RNA transcripts as the source. HTBI primers drove first-round RT-PCR of the TCR CDR3. One entry per CDR3 protein, called by TCRdb with MiXCR from the multiplex PCR reads. Here the sample spans more than 600,000 distinct CDR3 sequences, about 17% being singletons. This clonotype was picked up many times. Antigen: not known. Uncontrolled infection, other autoimmune disease, pregnancy or lactation disqualified patients from enrolment.

The source of this sequence is a man between 18 and 35 years old with Graves' hyperthyroidism. Source material: blood. This chain links TRBV27 with TRBJ2-1, with no clear D. CDR3 sequence reads: CASSLSAYNEQFF. In nucleotides, the CDR3 is TGTGCCAGCAGTTTATCGGCGTACAATGAGCAGTTCTTC.